Shown below are 2 T cell receptor beta chains from a single sample sequenced in a study of human T cells and chemical hapten exposure. Time point defined: patch test 2, 6 weeks after DPC sensitization. Treatment indicated: therapeutic diphenylcyclopropenone sensitization with weekly scalp DPC. TCRdb redid the calling of the RACE reads with MiXCR, one entry per CDR3 protein. Among about 82,000 distinct CDR3 sequences listed, less than 8.5% were seen once. The source material was whole blood, sampled in connection with sensitization to the hapten diphenylcyclopropenone (DPC). The source of these receptors is a woman younger than 45 with alopecia areata. Some clones in this sample may be carry-over from other donors' samples.

In this sample, this clonotype turned up many times. This sequence joins TRBV6-5 and TRBJ1-3; D ambiguous. Trimming removed 2 bases at V and 0 bases at J, with 5 bases between. CDR3 size: 14 residues. Per the germline V gene, CDR1 is MNHEY and CDR2 is SVGAGI. This CDR3 is CASSYRNSGNTIYF. CDR3 DNA sequence: TGTGCCAGCAGTTACCGGAACTCTGGAAACACCATATATTTT.

This clonotype was found many times. The chain has TRBV6-5 and TRBJ2-5; D is possibly TRBD2 (6 bases). This CDR3 spans 14 amino acids. Per the germline V gene, CDR1 is MNHEY and CDR2 is SVGAGI. Between the trimmed V and J ends, which lost 6 bases and 3 bases, there was a span of 14 bases. This CDR3 reads CASSPGTGEETQYF. The CDR3 coding sequence is TGTGCCAGCAGCCCCGGGACTGGGGAAGAGACCCAGTACTTC.